The 5 T cell receptor beta chains below come from one sample, sequenced in a study of tissue T cells after allogeneic stem cell transplantation. The time point is: mouse harvest day 14 after allogeneic transplant. Mouse grafts combined 10^7 T-cell-depleted bone marrow cells with 10^6 splenic CD5+ T cells. Sequencing was performed with immunoSEQ multiplex PCR; in TCRdb, only in-frame clones are kept and a portion is missing. The table lists approximately 5,700 clones, 45% to 55% of them singletons, with about an eighth in the top ten. Sequenced: gut tissue. Source of these receptors: a female BALB/c mouse given C57BL/6 T cells with graft-versus-host disease after an allogeneic hematopoietic cell transplant.

This clone is medium-sized (0.01 to 0.1%). Gene names and germline match the mouse. The sequenced fragment ends 1 residue before the CDR3 boundary, so the rest is inferred from the germline J gene. V gene TRBV16 combines with J gene TRBJ1-4, with 9 bases aligning to TRBD1. The V gene end was trimmed by 3 bases and the J gene end by 4 bases; junction bases not matched to a gene: 0. The CDR3 covers 14 residues. The V gene's germline CDR1 is SGHSA and CDR2 FRNQAP. The CDR3 here is CASSLGQGNERLFF. The sequenced CDR3 bases are TGTGCAAGCAGCTTGGGACAGGGCAACGAAAGATTATTT.

This clone was detected only a few times. Gene names refer to mouse genes. Read coverage stops 1 residue before the CDR3 terminus; the germline J gene supplies the remainder. The same CDR3 also results from other DNA sequences found in this sample. The chain couples TRBV26 to TRBJ1-4; TRBD1 might be the D (6 bases). Per germline, CDR1 KGHPV and CDR2 FQNQEV (reference sequence). The CDR3 contains 16 residues. Trimming left V 3 bases short and J 0 bases short, with 11 bases between. The part of the CDR3 DNA that was read is TGTGCCAGCAGTCTTCCGGGACAAATTTCCAACGAAAGATTATTT. Amino acid sequence: CASSLPGQISNERLF. The whole CDR3 region reads CASSLPGQISNERLFF. Together with reference TRBV26 and TRBJ1-4, the CDR3 gives the full variable domain: NSKVIQTPRYLVKGQGQKAKMRCIPEKGHPVVFWYQQNKNNEFKFLINFQNQEVLQQIDMTEKRFSAECPSNSPCSLEIQSSEAGDSALYLCASSLPGQISNERLFFGHGTKLSVL.

In this sample, this clone turned up a few times. Mouse names are used for the genes. The read ends 1 residue early relative to the CDR3; the germline J gene fills the gap. The rearrangement uses TRBV26 and TRBJ1-1; no definite D call. Trimming removed 4 bases at V and 0 bases at J, with 6 bases between. This CDR3 has 13 residues. CDR1 is KGHPV and CDR2 is FQNQEV in the germline V gene (reference sequence). CDR3 in amino acids: CASSRQPNTEVFF. CDR3 DNA (partial): TGTGCCAGCAGTCGCCAGCCAAACACAGAAGTCTTC.

As concerns this clone: Mouse gene names and germline throughout. Coverage ceases 1 residue before the CDR3 finishes, and the germline J gene fills in the end. The V call is TRBV31, the J call TRBJ2-5; 10 nucleotides agree with TRBD2. V shed 2 bases and J 4 bases; nucleotides not matched to a gene: 0. The CDR3 sequence is 13 residues long. In germline, CDR1 is GKSSPN, CDR2 SITVG. The CDR3 sequence: CAWSGTGEDTQYF. The part of the CDR3 DNA that was read is TGTGCCTGGAGTGGGACTGGGGAAGACACCCAGTAC.

Comments on this clone: Mouse names are used for the genes. The sequenced fragment ends 1 residue before the CDR3 boundary, so the rest is inferred from the germline J gene. The gene calls are TRBV14 and TRBJ2-5; 10 nucleotides line up with TRBD2. Germline CDR1 and CDR2: SGHDT and FRDEAV. The CDR3 runs 15 residues. V gave up 0 bases and J gave up 5 bases; unmatched junction bases: 3. The covered CDR3 bases are TGTGCCAGCAGTTTCTCTGGGGGGGCGGGAGACACCCAGTAC. Translation: CASSFSGGAGDTQY. The whole CDR3 protein is CASSFSGGAGDTQYF. Looking up the rest from reference TRBV14 and TRBJ2-5 gives the full variable domain: EAGVTQSPRYAVLQEGQAVSFWCDPISGHDTLYWYQQPRDQGPQLLVYFRDEAVIDNSQLPSDRFSAVRPKGTNSTLKIQSAKQGDTATYLCASSFSGGAGDTQYFGPGTRLLVL.